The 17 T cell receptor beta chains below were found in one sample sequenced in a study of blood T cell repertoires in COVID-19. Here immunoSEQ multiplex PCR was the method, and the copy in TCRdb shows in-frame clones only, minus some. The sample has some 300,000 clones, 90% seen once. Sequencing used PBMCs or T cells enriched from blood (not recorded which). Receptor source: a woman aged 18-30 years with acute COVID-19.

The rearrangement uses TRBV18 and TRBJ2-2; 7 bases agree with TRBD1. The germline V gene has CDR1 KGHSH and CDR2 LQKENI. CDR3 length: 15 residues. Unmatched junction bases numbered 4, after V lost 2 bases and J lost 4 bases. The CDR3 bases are TGTGCCAGCTCACCAGAGGGGGCGACCACCGGGGAGCTGTTTTTT. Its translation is CASSPEGATTGELFF.

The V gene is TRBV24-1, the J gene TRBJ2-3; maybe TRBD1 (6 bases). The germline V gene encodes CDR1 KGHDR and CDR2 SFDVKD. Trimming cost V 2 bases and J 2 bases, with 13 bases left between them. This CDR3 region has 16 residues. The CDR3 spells CATSDYRDTNTDTQYF. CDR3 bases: TGTGCCACCAGTGATTACCGGGACACCAACACAGATACGCAGTATTTT.

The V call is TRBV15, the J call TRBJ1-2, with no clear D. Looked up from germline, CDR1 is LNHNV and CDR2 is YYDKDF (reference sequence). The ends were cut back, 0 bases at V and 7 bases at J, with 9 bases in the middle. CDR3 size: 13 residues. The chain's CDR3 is CATSRDNRVGYTF. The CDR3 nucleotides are TGTGCCACCAGCAGAGATAACCGGGTTGGCTACACCTTC.

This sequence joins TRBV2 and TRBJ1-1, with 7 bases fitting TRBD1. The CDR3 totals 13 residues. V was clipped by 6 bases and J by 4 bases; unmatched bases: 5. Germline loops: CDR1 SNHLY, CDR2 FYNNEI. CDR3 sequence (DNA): TGTGCCAGCAGACCGACAGGGATCACTGAAGCTTTCTTT. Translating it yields CASRPTGITEAFF.

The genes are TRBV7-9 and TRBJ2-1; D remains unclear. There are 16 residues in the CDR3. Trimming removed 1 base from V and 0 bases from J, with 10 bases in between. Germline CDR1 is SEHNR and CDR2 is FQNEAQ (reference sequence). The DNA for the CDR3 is TGTGCCAGCAGCTTAGTCTCTCCGAGCTCCTACAATGAGCAGTTCTTC. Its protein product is CASSLVSPSSYNEQFF.

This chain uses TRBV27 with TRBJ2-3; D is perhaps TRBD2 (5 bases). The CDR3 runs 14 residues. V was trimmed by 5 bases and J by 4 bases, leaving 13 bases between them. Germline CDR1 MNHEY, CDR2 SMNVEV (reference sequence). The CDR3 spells CASSPVWRPDTQYF. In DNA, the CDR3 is TGTGCCAGCAGTCCCGTTTGGAGGCCAGATACGCAGTATTTT.

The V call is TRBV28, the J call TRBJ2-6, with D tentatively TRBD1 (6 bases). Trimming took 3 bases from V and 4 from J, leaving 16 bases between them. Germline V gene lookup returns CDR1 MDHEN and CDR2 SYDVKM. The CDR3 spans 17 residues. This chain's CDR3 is CASSLPGAGSGANVLTF. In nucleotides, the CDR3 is TGTGCCAGCAGTTTGCCAGGGGCTGGCTCGGGGGCCAACGTCCTGACTTTC.

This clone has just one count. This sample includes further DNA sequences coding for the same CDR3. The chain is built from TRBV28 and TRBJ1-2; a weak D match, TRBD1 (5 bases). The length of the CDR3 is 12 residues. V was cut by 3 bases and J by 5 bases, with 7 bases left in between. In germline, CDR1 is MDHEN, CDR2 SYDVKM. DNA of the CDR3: TGTGCCAGCAGTTTCCAGGGTTATGGCTACACCTTC. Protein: CASSFQGYGYTF.

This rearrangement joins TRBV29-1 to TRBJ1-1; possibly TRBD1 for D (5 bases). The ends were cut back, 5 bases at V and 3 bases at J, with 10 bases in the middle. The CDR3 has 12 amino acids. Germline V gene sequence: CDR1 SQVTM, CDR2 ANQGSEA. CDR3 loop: CSVRGGDTEAFF. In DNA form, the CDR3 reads TGCAGCGTTAGGGGAGGCGACACTGAAGCTTTCTTT.

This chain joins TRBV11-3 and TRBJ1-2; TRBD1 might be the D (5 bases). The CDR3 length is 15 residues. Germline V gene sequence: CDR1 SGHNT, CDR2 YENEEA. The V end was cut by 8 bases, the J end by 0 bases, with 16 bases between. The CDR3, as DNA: TGTGCCAGCGAAAGTAGACAGCATTCTAACTATGGCTACACCTTC. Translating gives CASESRQHSNYGYTF.

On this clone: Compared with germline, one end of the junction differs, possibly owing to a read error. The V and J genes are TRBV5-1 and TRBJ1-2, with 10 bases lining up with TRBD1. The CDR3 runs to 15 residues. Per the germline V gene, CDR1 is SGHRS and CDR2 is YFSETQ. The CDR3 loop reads CASTLDRGRDYGYTF. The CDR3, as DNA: TGCGCCAGCACCTTGGACAGGGGGAGGGACTATGGCTACACCTTC.

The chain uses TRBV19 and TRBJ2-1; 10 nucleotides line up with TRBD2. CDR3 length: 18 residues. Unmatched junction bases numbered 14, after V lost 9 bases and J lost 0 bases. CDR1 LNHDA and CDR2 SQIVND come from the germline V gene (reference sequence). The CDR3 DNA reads TGTGCCAGCGGACTAGCGGCACCTTACGCTGGCTCCTACAATGAGCAGTTCTTC. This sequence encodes CASGLAAPYAGSYNEQFF. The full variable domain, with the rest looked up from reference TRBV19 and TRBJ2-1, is DGGITQSPKYLFRKEGQNVTLSCEQNLNHDAMYWYRQDPGQGLRLIYYSQIVNDFQKGDIAEGYSVSREKKESFPLTVTSAQKNPTAFYLCASGLAAPYAGSYNEQFFGPGTRLTVL.

For the CDR3, the DNA is TGTGCCAGTGGACTAGTCAATCGGGAGCAGTACTTC. Amino acids: CASGLVNREQYF. The chain recombines TRBV27 with TRBJ2-7; 7 bases map to TRBD2. V trimming: 9 bases; J trimming: 7 bases; junction bases outside the gene matches: 9. CDR3 length: 12 residues. The germline V gene has CDR1 MNHEY and CDR2 SMNVEV (reference sequence).

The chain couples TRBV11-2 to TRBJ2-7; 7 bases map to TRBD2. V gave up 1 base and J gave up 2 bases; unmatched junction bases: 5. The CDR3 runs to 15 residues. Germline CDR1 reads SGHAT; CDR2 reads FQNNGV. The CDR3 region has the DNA TGTGCCAGCAGCTTAGGTAGCGGGCTCGCCTACGAGCAGTACTTC. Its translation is CASSLGSGLAYEQYF.

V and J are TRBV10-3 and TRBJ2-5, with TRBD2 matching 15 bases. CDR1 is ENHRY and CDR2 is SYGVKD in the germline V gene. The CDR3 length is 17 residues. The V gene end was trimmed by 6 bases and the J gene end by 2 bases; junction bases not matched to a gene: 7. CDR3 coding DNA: TGTGCCATCAGCCCGGGACTAGCGGGAGGTTGGCAAGAGACCCAGTACTTC. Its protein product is CAISPGLAGGWQETQYF.

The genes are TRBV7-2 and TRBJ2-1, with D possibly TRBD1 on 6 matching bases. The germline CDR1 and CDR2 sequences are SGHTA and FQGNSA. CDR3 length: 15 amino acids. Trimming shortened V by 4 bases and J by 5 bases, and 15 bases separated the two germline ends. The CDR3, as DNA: TGTGCCAGCAGCTCCCTCCAGGGGCGCAACAATGAGCAGTTCTTC. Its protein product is CASSSLQGRNNEQFF.

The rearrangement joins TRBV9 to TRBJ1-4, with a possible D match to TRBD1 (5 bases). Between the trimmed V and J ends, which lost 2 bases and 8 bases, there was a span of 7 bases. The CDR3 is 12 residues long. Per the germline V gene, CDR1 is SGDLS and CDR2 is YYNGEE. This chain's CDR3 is CASSVQGEKLFF. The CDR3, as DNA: TGTGCCAGCAGCGTCCAGGGAGAAAAACTGTTTTTT.